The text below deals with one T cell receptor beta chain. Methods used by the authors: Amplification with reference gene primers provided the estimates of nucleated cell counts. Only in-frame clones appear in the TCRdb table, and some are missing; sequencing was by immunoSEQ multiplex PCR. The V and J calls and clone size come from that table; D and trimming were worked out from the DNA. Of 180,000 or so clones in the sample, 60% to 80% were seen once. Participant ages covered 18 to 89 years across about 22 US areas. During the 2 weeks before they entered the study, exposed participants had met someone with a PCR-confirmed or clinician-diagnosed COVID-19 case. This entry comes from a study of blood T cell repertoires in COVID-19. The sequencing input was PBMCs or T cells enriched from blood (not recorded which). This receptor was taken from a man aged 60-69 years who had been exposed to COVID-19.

The CDR3: CASSLKRTDQPSTDTQYF. The CDR3 coding sequence is TGTGCCAGCAGCCTGAAAAGGACAGACCAGCCTAGCACAGATACGCAGTATTTT. V usage is TRBV21-1 and J usage is TRBJ2-3; the table's TRBD1 call for D was not verified on the DNA. TRBV21-1 is annotated as a pseudogene. There are 18 residues in the CDR3.